This TCR beta chain was captured by sequencing in a study of shared clonotypes between healthy human individuals. Study-level background: A few men and two women, aged 18 to 49, were donors.

Approximately 81 million PBMCs went into genomic DNA for unsorted samples. Each cell subset's genomic DNA was divided evenly among several immunoSEQ plates. Profiling relied on immunoSEQ multiplex PCR, and the TCRdb table lists in-frame clones only, not all of them. The top ten clones hold around 12% of a sample with roughly 510,000 clones, 75% to 80% of them seen once. Trimming took 2 bases from V and 1 from J, leaving 14 bases between them. Germline V lookup: CDR1 SEHNR, CDR2 FQNEAQ (reference sequence). The CDR3 totals 16 residues. This sequence was found in a woman between 40 and 55 years old in good health. Some clones in this sample may be carry-over from other donors' samples. V is TRBV7-9 and J is TRBJ1-1; D is undetermined. Sequencing was carried out using PBMCs. The CDR3 loop is CASSLFVAAPNTEAFF. The DNA of the CDR3 is TGTGCCAGCAGCTTATTTGTCGCAGCGCCGAACACTGAAGCTTTCTTT.